The next 11 T cell receptor beta chains were all read from a single sample in a study of cytomegalovirus exposure and HLA in healthy donors. The PCR used 60 Vbeta and 13 Jbeta primers. Assay used: immunoSEQ multiplex PCR; TCRdb lists only in-frame clones, some missing. The repertoire consists of about 88,000 clones, with 75% to 90% occurring once and the leading ten covering about 2.3%. The sequencing sample was made of PBMCs. These receptors were taken from a man between 18 and 35 years old in good health and CMV-seronegative.

The genes are TRBV4-2 and TRBJ2-2; TRBD1 matches 7 bases. The V and J ends lost 2 bases and 4 bases, in that order; junction bases with no gene match: 10. The CDR3 covers 17 residues. Germline CDR1 is LGHNA and CDR2 is YNFKEQ. The CDR3 region is CASSQYSGTEFTGELFF. CDR3 nucleotide sequence: TGTGCCAGCAGCCAATATTCCGGGACAGAGTTCACCGGGGAGCTGTTTTTT.

This sequence joins TRBV20-1 and TRBJ2-3; TRBD1 is a possible D gene (6 bases). Trimming left V 6 bases short and J 9 bases short, with 10 bases between. The germline V gene encodes CDR1 DFQATT and CDR2 SNEGSKA (reference sequence). CDR3 size: 10 residues. CDR3 nucleotide sequence: TGCAGTGCGACAGGTAGCACGCAGTATTTT. As protein: CSATGSTQYF.

V and J are TRBV10-3 and TRBJ1-6; TRBD1 matches at 9 bases. Germline V CDR1 and CDR2: ENHRY, SYGVKD. Trimming removed 4 bases from V and 9 bases from J; junction bases left unmatched: 7. The CDR3 spans 15 residues. CDR3 DNA sequence: TGTGCCATCAGTGCCGTTACAGGGGGCACTTCACCCCTCCACTTT. It is translated as CAISAVTGGTSPLHF.

The chain combines TRBV15 with TRBJ2-1; 9 bases agree with TRBD1. Germline values: CDR1 LNHNV, CDR2 YYDKDF (reference sequence). The CDR3 has 16 amino acids. J gave up 8 bases and V 2 bases, and 10 bases lay outside the gene matches. CDR3 region: CATSRSGGQGGDEQFF. In DNA, the CDR3 is TGTGCCACCAGCAGATCTGGGGGACAGGGAGGTGATGAGCAGTTCTTC.

The rearrangement uses TRBV11-2 and TRBJ1-1; D might be TRBD1 (6 bases). There are 16 residues in the CDR3. From germline, CDR1 is SGHAT and CDR2 FQNNGV. V was cut by 1 base and J by 4 bases, with 16 bases left in between. The chain's CDR3 is CASSLVVGARGTEAFF. CDR3 DNA: TGTGCCAGCAGCTTAGTTGTGGGGGCCCGGGGCACTGAAGCTTTCTTT.

The genes are TRBV2 and TRBJ2-1, with 8 bases fitting TRBD2. Germline V gene data show CDR1 as SNHLY and CDR2 as FYNNEI. The CDR3 is 15 amino acids. V lost 6 bases to trimming and J lost 5 bases; unmatched junction nucleotides: 9. CDR3 DNA sequence: TGTGCCAGCAGAAGCAGCGGGAGCAACGACAATGAGCAGTTCTTC. Its translation is CASRSSGSNDNEQFF.

The rearrangement links TRBV27 to TRBJ2-7, with D possibly TRBD1 on 6 matching bases. Trimming stripped 3 bases from V and 1 base from J, with 7 bases between. The germline gives CDR1 MNHEY, CDR2 SMNVEV (reference sequence). The CDR3 length is 13 residues. As DNA, the CDR3 is TGTGCCAGCAGTTTCGGACAGTCCTACGAGCAGTACTTC. Translated: CASSFGQSYEQYF.

The chain has TRBV28 and TRBJ1-6; TRBD1 matches at 8 bases. Germline CDR1 is MDHEN and CDR2 is SYDVKM. The CDR3 is 16 residues long. Trimming at V came to 4 bases and at J to 9 bases, leaving 11 bases not matched to a gene. The CDR3, as DNA: TGTGCCAGCAGTTCGATTGCAGGGGGCGGGAGTTCACCCCTCCACTTT. It yields the protein CASSSIAGGGSSPLHF.

This clone was detected only a few times. The chain links TRBV30 to TRBJ1-4; perhaps TRBD1 as D (6 bases). The length of the CDR3 is 15 residues. The ends were cut back, 4 bases at V and 0 bases at J, with 12 bases in the middle. Per germline, CDR1 GTSNPN and CDR2 SVGIG (reference sequence). CDR3 nucleotide sequence: TGTGCCTGGAAAATAGGGGGGGCAACTAATGAAAAACTGTTTTTT. The encoded protein is CAWKIGGATNEKLFF.

This clone is labeled as medium-sized. The chain combines TRBV6-4 with TRBJ1-1; 7 bases are shared with TRBD1. This CDR3 comprises 14 residues. Germline CDR1 and CDR2: MRHNA and SNTAGT. V was pared by 3 bases and J by 4 bases, with 5 bases of the junction left unmatched. The CDR3 sequence is CASSEAGGSTEAFF. The CDR3 DNA sequence: TGTGCCAGCAGTGAGGCAGGGGGGAGCACTGAAGCTTTCTTT.

The chain recombines TRBV10-3 with TRBJ1-5; 9 positions match TRBD1. The junction had 6 bases not matched to a gene; V was cut back by 0 bases and J by 6 bases. There are 16 residues in the CDR3. Germline V gene sequence: CDR1 ENHRY, CDR2 SYGVKD. Here the CDR3 reads CAISESGTGGSQPQHF. The CDR3, as DNA: TGTGCCATCAGTGAGTCGGGAACAGGGGGCTCTCAGCCCCAGCATTTT.